What follows are 13 T cell receptor beta chains derived from one specimen sequenced in a study of blood T cell repertoires in COVID-19. The assay was immunoSEQ multiplex PCR, and TCRdb's table has in-frame clones only and misses some. This repertoire shows about 150,000 clones, over 80% found once; its top ten account for approximately 6.1%. Sequenced input: peripheral blood. These receptors came from a man aged 80 or over with acute or convalescent COVID-19.

The chain has TRBV3-1 (or the pseudogene TRBV3-2) and TRBJ1-1, with 7 bases lining up with TRBD1. This CDR3 contains 15 residues. Germline CDR1 LGHDT, CDR2 YNNKEL (reference sequence). Trimming took 2 bases from V and 0 from J; bases not matched to a gene: 3. Written as DNA, the CDR3 is TGTGCCAGCAGCCAATGGGACAGCATGAACACTGAAGCTTTCTTT. It codes for CASSQWDSMNTEAFF.

J is TRBJ1-2 and V is TRBV9, with 9 bases aligning to TRBD1. The CDR3 spans 16 residues. Germline trimming cut 4 bases from V and 1 base from J; bases unmatched to any gene: 8. Germline assignment: CDR1 SGDLS and CDR2 YYNGEE. The CDR3 loop reads CASSPSPGQGNYGYTF. DNA of the CDR3: TGTGCCAGCAGCCCTTCACCGGGACAGGGTAACTATGGCTACACCTTC.

The chain is built from TRBV5-1 and TRBJ2-3; 11 bases fit TRBD2. CDR1 SGHRS and CDR2 YFSETQ come from the germline V gene. The CDR3 contains 18 residues. V lost 4 bases to trimming and J lost 6 bases; unmatched junction nucleotides: 16. CDR3 DNA: TGCGCCAGCAGCGTAGCGGGAGGGATCGGCTATCAAAGGGATACGCAGTATTTT. It translates to CASSVAGGIGYQRDTQYF.

The chain recombines TRBV4-2 with TRBJ2-1, with a possible D match to TRBD2 (6 bases). CDR1 LGHNA and CDR2 YNFKEQ come from the germline V gene. Deletions cut 3 bases from V and 5 bases from J, with 11 bases between. The CDR3 runs 14 residues. The CDR3 sequence is CASSHGGANNEQFF. The CDR3 bases are TGTGCCAGCAGCCATGGAGGGGCCAACAATGAGCAGTTCTTC.

The CDR3 loop reads CAWTTTSYGYTF. CDR3 coding DNA: TGTGCCTGGACCACGACAAGCTATGGCTACACCTTC. The chain recombines TRBV30 with TRBJ1-2, with D unclear. Germline loops: CDR1 GTSNPN, CDR2 SVGIG (reference sequence). The CDR3 sequence is 12 residues long. Trimming shortened V by 4 bases and J by 4 bases, and 10 bases separated the two germline ends.

Here the CDR3 DNA reads TGTGCCAGCAGCCCCGGGGGGGGCAGGGAGCTCACAGATACGCAGTATTTT. Translation gives CASSPGGGRELTDTQYF. This chain uses TRBV3-1 (or the pseudogene TRBV3-2) with TRBJ2-3; 8 positions match TRBD2. CDR1 LGHDT and CDR2 YNNKEL come from the germline V gene (reference sequence). The CDR3 loop spans 17 amino acids. With 4 bases clipped from V and 2 bases from J, the junction kept 11 bases outside the gene matches.

This clone was seen repeatedly, ten times or more. V gene TRBV6-1 combines with J gene TRBJ2-7; D is possibly TRBD2 (7 bases). The CDR3 loop spans 16 amino acids. Germline CDR1 and CDR2: MNHNS and SASEGT. The V end was cut by 1 base, the J end by 6 bases, with 19 bases between. The DNA of the CDR3 is TGTGCCAGCAGTGAAGGGTCGCGGGGGCGCATAAGCGAGCAGTACTTC. Its translation is CASSEGSRGRISEQYF.

This chain uses TRBV28 with TRBJ2-1; D gene unclear. The germline CDR1 and CDR2 sequences are MDHEN and SYDVKM. The V end lost 4 bases, the J end lost 3 bases, and 16 bases lay between the germline ends. The CDR3 totals 16 residues. This CDR3 is CASSSGSGGVYNEQFF. The DNA for the CDR3 is TGTGCCAGCAGTTCCGGCTCGGGTGGAGTCTACAATGAGCAGTTCTTC.

The chain has TRBV6-5 and TRBJ2-3, with 10 bases lining up with TRBD2. Germline V CDR1 and CDR2: MNHEY, SVGAGI. This CDR3 spans 16 amino acids. The V gene end was trimmed by 0 bases and the J gene end by 6 bases; junction bases not matched to a gene: 6. The CDR3, as DNA: TGTGCCAGCAGTTACTCGCCTAGCGGGAGTACGGATACGCAGTATTTT. Its protein is CASSYSPSGSTDTQYF.

The sample holds a few counts of this clone. The V call is TRBV23-1, the J call TRBJ1-2; maybe TRBD1 (5 bases). TRBV23-1 is known as an ORF, though its function is uncertain. V was cut by 3 bases and J by 8 bases, with 13 bases left in between. The CDR3 is 13 amino acids. The CDR3 loop is CASSQSGLIGYTF. For the CDR3, the DNA is TGCGCCAGCAGTCAGTCAGGGCTCATCGGCTACACCTTC.

This clone was counted a few times. V usage is TRBV19 and J usage is TRBJ1-3; D gene unclear. V shed 3 bases and J shed 0 bases, with 9 bases lying between them. Germline V gene lookup returns CDR1 LNHDA and CDR2 SQIVND (reference sequence). The CDR3 has 15 residues. In nucleotides, the CDR3 is TGTGCCAGTAGTATGCGTCAGGCCTCTGGAAACACCATATATTTT. Its protein product is CASSMRQASGNTIYF.

V usage is TRBV6-5 and J usage is TRBJ2-1; the match to TRBD2 covers 9 bases. CDR3 length: 13 amino acids. The germline CDR1 and CDR2 sequences are MNHEY and SVGAGI. Trimming at V came to 4 bases and at J to 8 bases, leaving 3 bases not matched to a gene. Written as DNA, the CDR3 is TGTGCCAGCAGTTGGCGGGGGGGCCATGAGCAGTTCTTC. As protein: CASSWRGGHEQFF.

The CDR3 DNA sequence: TGTGCCAGCAGCCGAGGCCGGCCAGATACGCAGTATTTT. Protein sequence: CASSRGRPDTQYF. The V call is TRBV6-5, the J call TRBJ2-3; the D is unclear. Trimming pared 6 bases from V and 4 bases from J, leaving 11 bases between. Germline CDR1 reads MNHEY; CDR2 reads SVGAGI. The CDR3 runs 13 residues.